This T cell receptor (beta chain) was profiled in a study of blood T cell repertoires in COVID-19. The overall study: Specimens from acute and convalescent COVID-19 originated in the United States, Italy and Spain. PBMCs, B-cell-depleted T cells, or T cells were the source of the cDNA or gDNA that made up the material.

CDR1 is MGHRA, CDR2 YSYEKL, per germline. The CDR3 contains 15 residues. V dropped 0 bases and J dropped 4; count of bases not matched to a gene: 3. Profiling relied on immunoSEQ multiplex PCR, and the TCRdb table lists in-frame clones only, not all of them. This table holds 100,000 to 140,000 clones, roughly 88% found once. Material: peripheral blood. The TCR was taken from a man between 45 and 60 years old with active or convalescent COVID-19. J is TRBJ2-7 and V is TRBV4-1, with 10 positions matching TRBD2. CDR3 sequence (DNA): TGCGCCAGCAGCCAAGAGTCAGCGGGAGGGTACGAGCAGTACTTC. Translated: CASSQESAGGYEQYF.